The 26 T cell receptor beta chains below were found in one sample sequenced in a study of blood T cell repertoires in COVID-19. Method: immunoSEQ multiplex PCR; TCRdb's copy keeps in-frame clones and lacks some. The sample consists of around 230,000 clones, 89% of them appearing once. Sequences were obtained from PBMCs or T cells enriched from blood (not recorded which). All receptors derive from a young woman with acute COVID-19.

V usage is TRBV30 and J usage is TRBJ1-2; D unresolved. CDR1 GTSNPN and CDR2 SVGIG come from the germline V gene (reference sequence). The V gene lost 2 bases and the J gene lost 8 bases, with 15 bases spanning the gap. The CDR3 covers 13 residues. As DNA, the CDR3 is TGTGCCTGGAGTTCAGCGGGTGTCCAGGGCTACACCTTC. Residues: CAWSSAGVQGYTF.

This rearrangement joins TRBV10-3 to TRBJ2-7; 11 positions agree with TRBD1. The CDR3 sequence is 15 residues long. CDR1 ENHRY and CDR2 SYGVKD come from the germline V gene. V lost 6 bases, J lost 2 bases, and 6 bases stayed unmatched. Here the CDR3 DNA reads TGTGCCATCAGCGGTGGGACAGGGGGAACCTACGAGCAGTACTTC. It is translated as CAISGGTGGTYEQYF.

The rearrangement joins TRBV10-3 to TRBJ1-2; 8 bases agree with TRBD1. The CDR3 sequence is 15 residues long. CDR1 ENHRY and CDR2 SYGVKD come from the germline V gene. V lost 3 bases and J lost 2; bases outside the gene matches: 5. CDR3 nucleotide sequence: TGTGCCATCAGTGATTCGACAGGGGTGAACTATGGCTACACCTTC. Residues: CAISDSTGVNYGYTF.

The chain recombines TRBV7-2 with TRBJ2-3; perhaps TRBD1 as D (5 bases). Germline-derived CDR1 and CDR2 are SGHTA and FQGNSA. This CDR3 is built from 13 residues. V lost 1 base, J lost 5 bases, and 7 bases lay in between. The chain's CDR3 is CASSLGGRDTQYF. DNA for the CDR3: TGTGCCAGCAGCTTAGGGGGCCGAGATACGCAGTATTTT.

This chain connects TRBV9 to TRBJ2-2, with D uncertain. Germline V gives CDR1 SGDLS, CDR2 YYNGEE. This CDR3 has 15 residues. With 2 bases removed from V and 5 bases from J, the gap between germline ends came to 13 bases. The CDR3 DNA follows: TGTGCCAGCAGCGTTCGTGGTACCGAGACCGGGGAGCTGTTTTTT. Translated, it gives CASSVRGTETGELFF.

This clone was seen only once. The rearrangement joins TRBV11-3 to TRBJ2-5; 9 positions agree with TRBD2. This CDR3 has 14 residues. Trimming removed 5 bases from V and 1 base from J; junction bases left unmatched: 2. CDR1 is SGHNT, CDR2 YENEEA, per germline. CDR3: CASSQRGAQETQYF. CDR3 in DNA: TGTGCCAGCAGCCAGCGGGGGGCCCAAGAGACCCAGTACTTC.

CDR3 DNA: TGTGCCAGCAGTGGTAGCGGGGGGGCCGCAGATACGCAGTATTTT. The encoded protein is CASSGSGGAADTQYF. The chain uses TRBV9 and TRBJ2-3, with 11 bases identical to TRBD2. After removal of 5 bases from V and 4 bases from J, the junction contained 6 bases not matched to a gene. CDR1 and CDR2 from the germline V gene are SGDLS and YYNGEE. There are 15 residues in the CDR3.

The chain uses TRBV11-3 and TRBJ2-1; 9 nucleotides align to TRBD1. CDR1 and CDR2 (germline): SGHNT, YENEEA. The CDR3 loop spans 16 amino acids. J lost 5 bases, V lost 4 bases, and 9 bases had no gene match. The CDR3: CASSSTSGQGNNEQFF. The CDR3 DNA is TGTGCCAGCAGCTCTACGTCGGGACAGGGAAACAATGAGCAGTTCTTC.

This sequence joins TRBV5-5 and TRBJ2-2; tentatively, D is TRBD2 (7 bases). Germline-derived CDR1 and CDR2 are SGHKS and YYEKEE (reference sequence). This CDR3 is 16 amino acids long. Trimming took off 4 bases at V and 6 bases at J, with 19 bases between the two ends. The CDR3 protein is CASSRGGGNGAGELFF. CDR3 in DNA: TGTGCCAGCAGCCGAGGCGGGGGCAATGGAGCCGGGGAGCTGTTTTTT.

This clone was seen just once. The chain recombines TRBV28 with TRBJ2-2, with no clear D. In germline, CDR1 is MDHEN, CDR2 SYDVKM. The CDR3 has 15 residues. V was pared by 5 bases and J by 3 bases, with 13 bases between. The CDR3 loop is CASSPARGYTGELFF. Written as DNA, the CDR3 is TGTGCCAGCAGTCCGGCCCGAGGATACACCGGGGAGCTGTTTTTT.

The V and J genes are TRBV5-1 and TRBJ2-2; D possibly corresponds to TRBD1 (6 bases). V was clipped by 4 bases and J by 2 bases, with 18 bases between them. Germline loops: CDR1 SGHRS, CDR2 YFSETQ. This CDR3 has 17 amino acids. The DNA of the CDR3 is TGCGCCAGCAGCCAGAGTCTACAGGGATACAACACCGGGGAGCTGTTTTTT. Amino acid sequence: CASSQSLQGYNTGELFF.

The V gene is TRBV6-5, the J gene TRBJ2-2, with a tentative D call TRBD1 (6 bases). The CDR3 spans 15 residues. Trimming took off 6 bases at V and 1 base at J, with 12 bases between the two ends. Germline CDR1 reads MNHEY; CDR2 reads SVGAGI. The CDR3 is CASSPRDKNTGELFF. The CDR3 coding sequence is TGTGCCAGCAGCCCCCGGGACAAGAACACCGGGGAGCTGTTTTTT.

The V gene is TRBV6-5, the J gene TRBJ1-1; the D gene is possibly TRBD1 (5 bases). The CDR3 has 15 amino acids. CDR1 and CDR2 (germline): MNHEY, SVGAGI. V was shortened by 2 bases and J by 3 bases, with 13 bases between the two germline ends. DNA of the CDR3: TGTGCCAGCAGTTACCGGGGGTGGAGCGACACTGAAGCTTTCTTT. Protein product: CASSYRGWSDTEAFF.

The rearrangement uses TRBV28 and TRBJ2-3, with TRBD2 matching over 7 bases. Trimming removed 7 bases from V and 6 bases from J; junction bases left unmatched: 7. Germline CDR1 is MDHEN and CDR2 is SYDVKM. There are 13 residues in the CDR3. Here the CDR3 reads CASTAGFPDTQYF. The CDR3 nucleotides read TGTGCCAGCACAGCGGGGTTTCCGGATACGCAGTATTTT.

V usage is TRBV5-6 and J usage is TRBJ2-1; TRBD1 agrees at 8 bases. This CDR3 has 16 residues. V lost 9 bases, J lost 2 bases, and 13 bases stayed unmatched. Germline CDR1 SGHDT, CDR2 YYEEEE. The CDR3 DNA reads TGTGCCACCGGGACAGGCCCCGGAGAGGCCTACAATGAGCAGTTCTTC. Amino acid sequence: CATGTGPGEAYNEQFF.

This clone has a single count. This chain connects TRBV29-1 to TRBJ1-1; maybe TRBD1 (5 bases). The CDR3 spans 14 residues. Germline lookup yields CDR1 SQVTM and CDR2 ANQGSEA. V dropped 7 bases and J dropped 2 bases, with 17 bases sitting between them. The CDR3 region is CSASGGTSNTEAFF. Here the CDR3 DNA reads TGCAGCGCGTCGGGGGGGACCTCTAACACTGAAGCTTTCTTT.

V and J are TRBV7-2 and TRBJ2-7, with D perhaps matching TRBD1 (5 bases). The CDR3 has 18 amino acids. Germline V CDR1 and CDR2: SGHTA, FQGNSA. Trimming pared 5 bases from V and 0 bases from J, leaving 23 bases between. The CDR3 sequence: CASSLRHQGSSISYEQYF. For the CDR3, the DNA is TGTGCCAGCAGCCTACGCCATCAGGGTTCCTCAATCTCCTACGAGCAGTACTTC. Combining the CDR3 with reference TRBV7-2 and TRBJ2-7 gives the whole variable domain GAGVSQSPSNKVTEKGKDVELRCDPISGHTALYWYRQSLGQGLEFLIYFQGNSAPDKSGLPSDRFSAERTGGSVSTLTIQRTQQEDSAVYLCASSLRHQGSSISYEQYFGPGTRLTVT.

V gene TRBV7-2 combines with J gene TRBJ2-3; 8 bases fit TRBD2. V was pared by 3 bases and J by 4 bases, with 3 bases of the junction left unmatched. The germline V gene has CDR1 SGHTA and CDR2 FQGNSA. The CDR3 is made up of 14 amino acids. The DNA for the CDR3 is TGTGCCAGCAGCTTCACGGGGGGGCCAGATACGCAGTATTTT. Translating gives CASSFTGGPDTQYF.

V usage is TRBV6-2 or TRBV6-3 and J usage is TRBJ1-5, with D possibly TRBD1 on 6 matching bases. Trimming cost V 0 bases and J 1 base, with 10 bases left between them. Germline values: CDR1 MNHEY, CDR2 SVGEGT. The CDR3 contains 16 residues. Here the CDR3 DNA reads TGTGCCAGCAGTTACTCGAGAGGGGGAAGCAATCAGCCCCAGCATTTT. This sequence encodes CASSYSRGGSNQPQHF.

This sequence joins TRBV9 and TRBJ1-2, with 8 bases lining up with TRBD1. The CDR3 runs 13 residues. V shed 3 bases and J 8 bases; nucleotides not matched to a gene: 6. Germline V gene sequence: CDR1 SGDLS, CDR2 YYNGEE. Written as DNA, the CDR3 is TGTGCCAGCAGCGCCGGGGACAGGCGGGGCTACACCTTC. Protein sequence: CASSAGDRRGYTF. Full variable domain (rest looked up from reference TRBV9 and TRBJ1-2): DSGVTQTPKHLITATGQRVTLRCSPRSGDLSVYWYQQSLDQGLQFLIQYYNGEERAKGNILERFSAQQFPDLHSELNLSSLELGDSALYFCASSAGDRRGYTFGSGTRLTVV.

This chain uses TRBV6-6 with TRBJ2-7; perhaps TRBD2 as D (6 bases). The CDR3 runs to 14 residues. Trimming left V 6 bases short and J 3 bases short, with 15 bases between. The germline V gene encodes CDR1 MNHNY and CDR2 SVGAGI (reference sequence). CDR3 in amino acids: CASSYPGLHYEQYF. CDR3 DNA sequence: TGTGCCAGCAGCTATCCGGGACTCCACTACGAGCAGTACTTC.

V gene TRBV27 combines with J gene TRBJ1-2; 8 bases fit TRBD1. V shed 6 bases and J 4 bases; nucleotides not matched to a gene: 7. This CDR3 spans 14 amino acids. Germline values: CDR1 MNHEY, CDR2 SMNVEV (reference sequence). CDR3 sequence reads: CASRLTGEVYGYTF. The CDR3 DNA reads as TGTGCCAGCAGATTGACAGGGGAGGTCTATGGCTACACCTTC.

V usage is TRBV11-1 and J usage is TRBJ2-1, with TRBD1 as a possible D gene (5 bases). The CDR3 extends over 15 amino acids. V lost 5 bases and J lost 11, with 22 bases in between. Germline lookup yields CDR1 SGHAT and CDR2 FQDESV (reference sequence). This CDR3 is CASSPNWGSGHQQFF. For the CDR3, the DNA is TGTGCCAGCAGCCCAAATTGGGGCTCCGGACACCAGCAGTTCTTC.

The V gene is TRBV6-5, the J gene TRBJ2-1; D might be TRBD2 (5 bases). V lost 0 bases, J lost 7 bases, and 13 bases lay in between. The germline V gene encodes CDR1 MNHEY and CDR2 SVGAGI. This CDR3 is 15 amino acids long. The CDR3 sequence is CASSYSSGGRNEQFF. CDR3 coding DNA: TGTGCCAGCAGTTACTCCAGCGGAGGAAGGAATGAGCAGTTCTTC.

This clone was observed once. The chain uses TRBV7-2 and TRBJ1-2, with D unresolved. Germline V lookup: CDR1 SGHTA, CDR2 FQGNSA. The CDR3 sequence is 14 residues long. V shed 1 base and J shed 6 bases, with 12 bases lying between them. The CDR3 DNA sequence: TGTGCCAGCAGCTTAGAGAGGGCCGACCATGGCTACACCTTC. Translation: CASSLERADHGYTF.

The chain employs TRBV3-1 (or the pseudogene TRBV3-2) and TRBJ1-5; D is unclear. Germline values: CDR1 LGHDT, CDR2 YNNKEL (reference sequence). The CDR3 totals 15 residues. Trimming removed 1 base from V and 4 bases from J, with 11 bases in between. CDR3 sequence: CASSQVPGENQPQHF. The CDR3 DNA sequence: TGTGCCAGCAGCCAAGTGCCCGGAGAGAATCAGCCCCAGCATTTT.